The 25 T cell receptor beta chains presented below share a single source sample, sequenced in a study of blood T cell repertoires in COVID-19. Clones were read by immunoSEQ multiplex PCR, and TCRdb kept only the in-frame ones, dropping some. This table holds 85,000 to 100,000 clones, less than 85% found once. The sequenced material came from peripheral blood. These receptors all come from a man between 45 and 60 years old who had recovered from COVID-19.

The chain couples TRBV9 to TRBJ1-1, with a possible D match to TRBD1 (5 bases). Trimming shortened V by 3 bases and J by 1 base, and 13 bases separated the two germline ends. Germline V lookup: CDR1 SGDLS, CDR2 YYNGEE. The CDR3 is 15 amino acids. The CDR3 DNA is TGTGCCAGCAGCGCATTCGGGGGGGAGAACACTGAAGCTTTCTTT. Encoded protein: CASSAFGGENTEAFF.

This CDR3 reads CAMRLAVYYEQYF. The DNA of the CDR3 is TGTGCCATGCGACTGGCGGTCTACTACGAGCAGTACTTC. This chain uses TRBV27 with TRBJ2-7; D gene unclear. The germline V and J ends were trimmed by 10 bases and 3 bases, with 16 bases remaining between them. Germline CDR1 MNHEY, CDR2 SMNVEV (reference sequence). This CDR3 is 13 amino acids long.

V is TRBV18 and J is TRBJ2-1; 10 bases align to TRBD2. V was clipped by 0 bases and J by 5 bases; unmatched bases: 4. CDR3 length: 16 residues. CDR1 is KGHSH, CDR2 LQKENI, per germline. The CDR3 DNA follows: TGTGCCAGCTCACCACCTCTAGCGGGAGCGAACAATGAGCAGTTCTTC. As protein: CASSPPLAGANNEQFF.

The V gene is TRBV10-3, the J gene TRBJ1-2; 8 bases agree with TRBD1. The CDR3 totals 14 residues. Germline V gene sequence: CDR1 ENHRY, CDR2 SYGVKD. Unmatched junction bases numbered 11, after V lost 7 bases and J lost 7 bases. CDR3 amino acids: CAIKSGQGAVGYTF. The DNA for the CDR3 is TGTGCCATCAAATCCGGGCAGGGGGCAGTTGGCTACACCTTC.

The J gene is TRBJ2-3, the V gene TRBV5-1; possibly TRBD1 for D (6 bases). Trimming took off 4 bases at V and 2 bases at J, with 8 bases between the two ends. This CDR3 is built from 13 residues. Germline V gives CDR1 SGHRS, CDR2 YFSETQ. The CDR3, as DNA: TGCGCCAGCAGCAGGGACACCACAGATACGCAGTATTTT. It translates to CASSRDTTDTQYF.

The gene calls are TRBV9 and TRBJ2-3; tentatively, D is TRBD1 (6 bases). CDR3 size: 16 residues. Trimming pared 0 bases from V and 0 bases from J, leaving 11 bases between. CDR1 SGDLS and CDR2 YYNGEE come from the germline V gene. The CDR3 loop is CASSVEGGRSTDTQYF. In nucleotides, the CDR3 is TGTGCCAGCAGCGTAGAAGGGGGTCGGAGCACAGATACGCAGTATTTT.

This clone was found once. The gene calls are TRBV30 and TRBJ1-2, with D possibly being TRBD1 (6 bases). V dropped 2 bases and J dropped 0 bases, with 13 bases sitting between them. The CDR3 length is 15 residues. CDR1 GTSNPN and CDR2 SVGIG come from the germline V gene (reference sequence). The CDR3: CAWSMPGQPNYGYTF. CDR3 nucleotides: TGTGCCTGGAGTATGCCGGGACAACCTAACTATGGCTACACCTTC. The whole variable domain, remainder taken from reference TRBV30 and TRBJ1-2, is SQTIHQWPATLVQPVGSPLSLECTVEGTSNPNLYWYRQAAGRGLQLLFYSVGIGQISSEVPQNLSASRPQDRQFILSSKKLLLSDSGFYLCAWSMPGQPNYGYTFGSGTRLTVV.

The V and J genes are TRBV7-8 and TRBJ2-6, with 9 bases fitting TRBD2. CDR3 length: 18 amino acids. The ends lost 1 base at V and 2 bases at J; junction bases unmatched: 6. From germline, CDR1 is SGHVS and CDR2 FQNEAQ. CDR3 nucleotide sequence: TGTGCCAGCAGCTTAGAAGTAGCGGGAGTTGCTGGGGCCAACGTCCTGACTTTC. It codes for CASSLEVAGVAGANVLTF.

This chain links TRBV4-3 with TRBJ1-6; D is uncertain. This CDR3 contains 18 residues. V shed 0 bases and J shed 0 bases, with 12 bases lying between them. The germline gives CDR1 LGHNA, CDR2 YSLEER. The CDR3 loop is CASSQESPGSSYNSPLHF. CDR3 DNA sequence: TGCGCCAGCAGCCAAGAATCCCCGGGGAGCTCCTATAATTCACCCCTCCACTTT.

V gene TRBV5-4 combines with J gene TRBJ2-7; TRBD1 aligns across 7 bases. CDR1 is SGHNT and CDR2 is YYREEE in the germline V gene (reference sequence). The trim removed 3 bases at V and 7 bases at J, leaving 13 bases unmatched. The CDR3 contains 15 residues. CDR3 in DNA: TGTGCCAGCAGCTCCCCCGGGACAGACATTGATGAGCAGTACTTC. As protein: CASSSPGTDIDEQYF.

V and J are TRBV12-3 or TRBV12-4 and TRBJ2-3, with D tentatively TRBD1 (6 bases). The CDR3 is 13 amino acids. The ends were cut back, 4 bases at V and 6 bases at J, with 11 bases in the middle. CDR3 sequence: CASSYRETDTQYF. The CDR3 DNA reads TGTGCCAGCAGTTACAGGGAAACGGATACGCAGTATTTT.

The chain joins TRBV12-3 or TRBV12-4 to TRBJ2-2; D gene unclear. This CDR3 spans 13 amino acids. Trimming left V 8 bases short and J 5 bases short, with 12 bases between. CDR3: CASLISNTGELFF. CDR3 DNA sequence: TGTGCCAGCCTGATCAGTAATACCGGGGAGCTGTTTTTT.

The chain has TRBV7-3 and TRBJ2-3; 9 bases are a match to TRBD2. Germline values: CDR1 SGHTA, CDR2 FQGTGA. The CDR3 loop spans 14 amino acids. The V and J ends lost 2 bases and 8 bases, in that order; junction bases with no gene match: 5. The CDR3 sequence: CASSLLAGSSTQYF. CDR3 nucleotides: TGTGCCAGCAGCTTACTAGCGGGAAGTTCTACGCAGTATTTT.

The chain is built from TRBV19 and TRBJ2-3, with TRBD2 matching 11 bases. Trimming took 5 bases from V and 0 from J; bases not matched to a gene: 7. Germline V gives CDR1 LNHDA, CDR2 SQIVND (reference sequence). The CDR3 is made up of 17 amino acids. The CDR3 loop is CASSSSSGRRSTDTQYF. The CDR3 DNA reads TGTGCCAGTAGTTCGTCTAGCGGGAGGAGAAGCACAGATACGCAGTATTTT. Full variable domain (remainder filled in from reference TRBV19 and TRBJ2-3): DGGITQSPKYLFRKEGQNVTLSCEQNLNHDAMYWYRQDPGQGLRLIYYSQIVNDFQKGDIAEGYSVSREKKESFPLTVTSAQKNPTAFYLCASSSSSGRRSTDTQYFGPGTRLTVL.

V is TRBV11-2 and J is TRBJ2-2; 13 bases are a match to TRBD2. V dropped 1 base and J dropped 1; count of bases not matched to a gene: 3. The CDR3 totals 18 residues. Germline CDR1 SGHAT, CDR2 FQNNGV. CDR3 sequence reads: CASSLGTSGSWNTGELFF. The CDR3 region has the DNA TGTGCCAGCAGCTTAGGGACTAGCGGGAGTTGGAACACCGGGGAGCTGTTTTTT.

There are a few counts of this clone. This sequence joins TRBV6-1 and TRBJ1-5; D perhaps matches TRBD1 (5 bases). The V gene's germline CDR1 is MNHNS and CDR2 SASEGT. Trimming removed 7 bases from V and 0 bases from J, with 10 bases in between. The CDR3 runs to 14 residues. CDR3 sequence: CASTGTSSNQPQHF. The DNA of the CDR3 is TGTGCCAGCACTGGGACTTCTAGCAATCAGCCCCAGCATTTT.

The chain couples TRBV24-1 to TRBJ2-1, with TRBD2 as a possible D gene (5 bases). The germline V gene has CDR1 KGHDR and CDR2 SFDVKD. The CDR3 covers 15 residues. Trimming stripped 5 bases from V and 2 bases from J, with 12 bases between. The CDR3 sequence: CATSATRLTYNEQFF. The CDR3 DNA follows: TGTGCCACCAGTGCTACTAGACTAACCTACAATGAGCAGTTCTTC.

The chain couples TRBV6-5 to TRBJ2-3; 7 bases map to TRBD2. The CDR3 loop spans 15 amino acids. Germline CDR1 is MNHEY and CDR2 is SVGAGI. Trimming cost V 6 bases and J 5 bases; bases outside gene matches: 11. The CDR3: CASRGAGKGEDTQYF. The CDR3 nucleotides read TGTGCCAGCAGGGGAGCGGGAAAAGGGGAAGATACGCAGTATTTT.

V usage is TRBV7-9 and J usage is TRBJ1-4; D uncertain. Germline V lookup: CDR1 SEHNR, CDR2 FQNEAQ (reference sequence). V shed 5 bases and J shed 5 bases, with 15 bases lying between them. This CDR3 is built from 15 residues. The CDR3, as DNA: TGTGCCAGCAGCCTCCCGGCCGGGAGCAATGAAAAACTGTTTTTT. This sequence encodes CASSLPAGSNEKLFF.

This clone has a single count. This chain connects TRBV12-3 or TRBV12-4 to TRBJ2-5; no reliable D call. The V end lost 6 bases, the J end lost 5 bases, and 13 bases lay between the germline ends. The CDR3 totals 13 residues. This chain's CDR3 is CASSRSPGETQYF. CDR3 bases: TGTGCCAGCAGCCGTTCCCCCGGGGAGACCCAGTACTTC.

This chain joins TRBV28 and TRBJ1-1, with no clear D. V gave up 2 bases and J gave up 6 bases, with 13 bases separating them. The CDR3 has 14 residues. The germline gives CDR1 MDHEN, CDR2 SYDVKM. The CDR3 sequence: CASSLALEAAEAFF. The CDR3 DNA follows: TGTGCCAGCAGTTTAGCCCTGGAGGCCGCTGAAGCTTTCTTT.

This rearrangement joins TRBV5-1 to TRBJ2-5, with D possibly being TRBD1 (5 bases). From germline, CDR1 is SGHRS and CDR2 YFSETQ. The V end was cut by 6 bases, the J end by 1 base, with 10 bases between. The CDR3 spans 13 residues. The CDR3 bases are TGCGCCAGCACCGCAGGGCCCCAAGAGACCCAGTACTTC. Its protein product is CASTAGPQETQYF.

This sequence joins TRBV7-9 and TRBJ2-5; D not resolved. Trimming cost V 0 bases and J 5 bases, with 4 bases left between them. This CDR3 spans 12 amino acids. Germline CDR1 reads SEHNR; CDR2 reads FQNEAQ (reference sequence). The CDR3 reads CASSLASETQYF. DNA of the CDR3: TGTGCCAGCAGCTTAGCGTCGGAGACCCAGTACTTC. Based on the CDR3 plus reference TRBV7-9 and TRBJ2-5, the full variable domain is DTGVSQNPRHKITKRGQNVTFRCDPISEHNRLYWYRQTLGQGPEFLTYFQNEAQLEKSRLLSDRFSAERPKGSFSTLEIQRTEQGDSAMYLCASSLASETQYFGPGTRLLVL.

The V gene is TRBV9, the J gene TRBJ2-5, with D possibly being TRBD2 (5 bases). The CDR3 is 13 residues long. Germline loops: CDR1 SGDLS, CDR2 YYNGEE. Trimming cost V 7 bases and J 6 bases, with 16 bases left between them. CDR3 region: CASSPTGEQTQYF. The DNA for the CDR3 is TGTGCCAGCTCTCCGACCGGGGAACAGACCCAGTACTTC.

In DNA, the CDR3 is TGCGCCAGCAGCCAATCCGGACAGGGACAAGAGACCCAGTACTTC. Its protein is CASSQSGQGQETQYF. The chain recombines TRBV4-3 with TRBJ2-5; 8 bases align to TRBD1. CDR3 length: 15 residues. Trimming at V came to 2 bases and at J to 2 bases, leaving 4 bases not matched to a gene. Germline lookup yields CDR1 LGHNA and CDR2 YSLEER.